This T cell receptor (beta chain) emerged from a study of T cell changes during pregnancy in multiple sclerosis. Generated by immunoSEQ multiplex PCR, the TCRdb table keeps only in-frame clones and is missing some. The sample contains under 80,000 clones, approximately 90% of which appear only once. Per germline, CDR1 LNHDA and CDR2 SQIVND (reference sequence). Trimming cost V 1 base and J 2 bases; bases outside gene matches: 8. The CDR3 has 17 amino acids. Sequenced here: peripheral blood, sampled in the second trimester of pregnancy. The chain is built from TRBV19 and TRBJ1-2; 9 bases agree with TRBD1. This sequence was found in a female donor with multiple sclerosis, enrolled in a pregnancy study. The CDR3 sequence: CASSIAPQGAPNYGYTF. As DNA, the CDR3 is TGTGCCAGTAGTATAGCCCCACAGGGGGCGCCGAACTATGGCTACACCTTC.